This paragraph covers one T cell receptor beta chain sequence. No cognate antigen has been identified for it. No qualities accompany the bases; no much larger clone lies one base away. The sample is drawn from a study of graft-versus-host responses after intestinal transplantation (dated by TCRdb to the early 2020s). Looking at the study overall: The transplants that recipients got were multivisceral, liver-intestinal, or isolated intestinal. Anti-thymocyte globulin induction was given to all recipients, followed by maintenance tacrolimus and steroids for approximately 3 years. After intestinal transplantation, graft-versus-host and host-versus-graft alloreactive T cell clones were followed in the graft, circulation and bone marrow using bulk TCR-beta CDR3 sequencing. To identify alloreactive clones, pre-transplant mixed lymphocyte reaction products were sequenced and compared with unstimulated pre-transplant donor and recipient T cells. A cohort of 24 intestinal transplant recipients, including one retransplant, was enrolled, and a few patients lacking pretransplant specimens were excluded. A peak of at least 4% donor T cells among recipient peripheral blood mononuclear cells was the definition used for donor T cell macrochimerism. Rather than being sequenced by the commercial service, samples from a few later patients were sequenced in-house on an Illumina MiSeq and processed with MiXCR. Paper-wide results and their limitations: Conclusions were limited by the relatively low number and heterogeneity of intestinal transplant patients. GvH clones turned up in recipient bone marrow, with some appearing earlier in ileal mucosa or blood, a pattern consistent with an intestinal mucosal origin. Early after transplant, declines in HvG clones were associated with peak levels of circulating GvH clones. Patients with donor T cell macrochimerism had high GvH to HvG T cell clonal ratios in their allografts.

Blood samples were collected up to 4 times in the first month after transplant and then at least monthly when available. Libraries were constructed by the immunoSEQ multiplex PCR assay. For most patients, high-throughput TCR-beta CDR3 sequencing of genomic DNA was performed by Adaptive Biotechnologies. Under the source paper's analysis protocol: Adaptive's ImmunoSEQ software supplied the TCR sequencing data for about 18 patients, while MiXCR and VDJtools were used to process a few other patients. CDR3 nucleotide sequences shared by donor and recipient were removed because the origin of these sequences could not be assigned. To be classed as alloreactive, a clone needed at least 2-fold expansion over unstimulated cells and a minimum CFSE-low frequency of 0.002% (template counts) or 0.001% (read counts). Clones were considered mappable if detected in sequenced pre-transplant spleen, lymph node, or MLR CFSE-low populations of the donor or recipient. Cumulative frequency of alloreactive clones was calculated as a percentage of all sequences weighted by copy number. In its TCRdb copy, this immuneACCESS table keeps in-frame sequences only and misses some clones. Where compared with another copy, unresolved V genes explain less than half of these, and the others have no known cause. For V, J and clone size, that table is used; D and trimming come from the DNA. Counted in this sample were around 30,000 clones; approximately 93% of them appeared once. 0.7% to 0.85% of the sample is taken by the ten largest.

From cysteine to phenylalanine, the CDR3 is 14 amino acids long. The sequence is cut down to CDR3 DNA, 42 bases in frame from base 1. V was cut back by 0 bases and J by 3 bases, leaving a gap of 9 bases between them. Per the germline V gene (reference sequence), GTSNPN is the CDR1 and SVGIG is the CDR2. The sequence came from a human patient who received an intestinal transplant, so some T cells may come from the graft donor. The sample here was PBMCs, taken 66 days after intestinal transplant. The sequence links TRBV30 to TRBJ2-1, and perhaps TRBD2 as D gene, on 5 matching bases. This receptor has the CDR3 CAWSVLGYYNEQFF. The nucleotide sequence reads as follows: TGTGCCTGGAGTGTACTAGGATACTACAATGAGCAGTTCTTC.